Below are 9 T cell receptor beta chains sequenced from a single sample in a study of blood T cell repertoires in COVID-19. Only in-frame clones appear in the TCRdb table, and some are missing; sequencing was by immunoSEQ multiplex PCR. Among about 310,000 clones listed, 75% to 90% were seen once. The specimen sequenced was PBMCs or T cells enriched from blood (not recorded which). Every receptor here comes from a man in his 60s who had recovered from COVID-19.

The chain couples TRBV4-1 to TRBJ2-7, with TRBD1 matching 10 bases. This CDR3 region has 15 residues. V was pared by 1 base and J by 3 bases, with 3 bases of the junction left unmatched. CDR1 is MGHRA and CDR2 is YSYEKL in the germline V gene. Here the CDR3 DNA reads TGCGCCAGCAGCCAAGCCGGGACAGGGGACTACGAGCAGTACTTC. It specifies CASSQAGTGDYEQYF.

V is TRBV7-9 and J is TRBJ2-3, with 10 bases aligning to TRBD1. The CDR3 has 17 residues. Per germline, CDR1 SEHNR and CDR2 FQNEAQ (reference sequence). The V segment lost 5 bases and the J segment 2 bases; nucleotides outside the gene matches: 10. DNA for the CDR3: TGTGCCAGCAGCGAGGACAGGGGGGGACTACTCACAGATACGCAGTATTTT. It translates to CASSEDRGGLLTDTQYF. Together with reference TRBV7-9 and TRBJ2-3, the CDR3 gives the full variable domain: DTGVSQNPRHKITKRGQNVTFRCDPISEHNRLYWYRQTLGQGPEFLTYFQNEAQLEKSRLLSDRFSAERPKGSFSTLEIQRTEQGDSAMYLCASSEDRGGLLTDTQYFGPGTRLTVL.

This sequence joins TRBV2 and TRBJ1-5, with D possibly TRBD1 on 5 matching bases. This CDR3 spans 16 amino acids. Germline lookup yields CDR1 SNHLY and CDR2 FYNNEI. V was shortened by 2 bases and J by 6 bases, with 17 bases between the two germline ends. The CDR3, as DNA: TGTGCCAGCAGTGAATATATGGCAGGGAATGGTCAGCCCCAGCATTTT. Translating it yields CASSEYMAGNGQPQHF.

The V gene is TRBV9, the J gene TRBJ1-1, with D tentatively TRBD1 (6 bases). V lost 4 bases and J lost 4, with 14 bases in between. Germline CDR1 reads SGDLS; CDR2 reads YYNGEE. The CDR3 has 14 residues. CDR3 amino acids: CASSSQGRLTEAFF. The CDR3 DNA reads as TGTGCCAGCAGCTCCCAGGGGCGACTCACTGAAGCTTTCTTT. Full variable domain (rest looked up from reference TRBV9 and TRBJ1-1): DSGVTQTPKHLITATGQRVTLRCSPRSGDLSVYWYQQSLDQGLQFLIQYYNGEERAKGNILERFSAQQFPDLHSELNLSSLELGDSALYFCASSSQGRLTEAFFGQGTRLTVV.

The chain uses TRBV6-5 and TRBJ2-1; perhaps TRBD2 as D (5 bases). Germline V gives CDR1 MNHEY, CDR2 SVGAGI. The CDR3 totals 14 residues. V was shortened by 5 bases and J by 7 bases, with 15 bases between the two germline ends. The CDR3 coding sequence is TGTGCCAGCAGTACTAGTCTGTTTTGGAATGAGCAGTTCTTC. Translated, it gives CASSTSLFWNEQFF.

This chain joins TRBV9 and TRBJ2-3, with TRBD1 matching over 11 bases. The CDR3 contains 17 residues. The germline gives CDR1 SGDLS, CDR2 YYNGEE. V shed 2 bases and J 4 bases; nucleotides not matched to a gene: 9. The CDR3: CASSVGGTGGMADTQYF. CDR3 nucleotides: TGTGCCAGCAGCGTCGGCGGGACAGGGGGAATGGCAGATACGCAGTATTTT.

The chain employs TRBV6-5 and TRBJ1-5; 7 bases are a match to TRBD1. V lost 6 bases to trimming and J lost 7 bases; unmatched junction nucleotides: 12. The CDR3 has 15 residues. Germline V gives CDR1 MNHEY, CDR2 SVGAGI. CDR3 amino acids: CASSLTTGEEQPQHF. The CDR3 DNA reads TGTGCCAGCAGCCTCACAACAGGGGAAGAACAGCCCCAGCATTTT.

The chain couples TRBV11-2 to TRBJ2-7; TRBD2 aligns across 12 bases. V trimming: 2 bases; J trimming: 0 bases; junction bases outside the gene matches: 2. The CDR3 sequence is 16 residues long. Germline CDR1 is SGHAT and CDR2 is FQNNGV. Here the CDR3 reads CASSLPSGRGSYEQYF. The CDR3 nucleotides are TGTGCCAGCAGCTTACCTAGCGGGAGGGGCTCCTACGAGCAGTACTTC.

The chain is built from TRBV19 and TRBJ2-7; 11 nucleotides match TRBD2. The junction had 22 bases not matched to a gene; V was cut back by 4 bases and J by 5 bases. The CDR3 is 20 residues long. Germline CDR1 LNHDA, CDR2 SQIVND (reference sequence). The CDR3 loop is CASSTRTAGTSGSQTHEQYF. In DNA form, the CDR3 reads TGTGCCAGTAGTACCAGAACCGCCGGGACTAGCGGTTCCCAAACGCACGAGCAGTACTTC.